Each of the 30 T cell receptor beta chains below was sequenced from the same sample in a study of blood T cell repertoires in COVID-19. Sequencing used immunoSEQ multiplex PCR; TCRdb keeps in-frame clones, though not all of them. In the table there are some 130,000 clones, around 78% of which are singletons. The material sequenced was peripheral blood. The receptor set was obtained from a human donor in a cohort sampled during active COVID-19.

V usage is TRBV3-1 (or the pseudogene TRBV3-2) and J usage is TRBJ1-4, with D uncertain. Trimming cost V 0 bases and J 12 bases, with 17 bases left between them. This CDR3 is built from 15 residues. Germline CDR1 LGHDT, CDR2 YNNKEL (reference sequence). This CDR3 reads CASSQDSASLQELFF. For the CDR3, the DNA is TGTGCCAGCAGCCAAGACTCGGCCAGCCTCCAGGAACTGTTTTTT.

V is TRBV6-2 or TRBV6-3 and J is TRBJ2-7; the D gene is possibly TRBD2 (5 bases). CDR1 is MNHEY, CDR2 SVGEGT, per germline. The length of the CDR3 is 12 residues. Trimming took 6 bases from V and 3 from J, leaving 9 bases between them. DNA for the CDR3: TGTGCCAGCAGCTCTGACTACTACGAGCAGTACTTC. This sequence encodes CASSSDYYEQYF.

V usage is TRBV19 and J usage is TRBJ1-1; TRBD1 matches at 9 bases. V was clipped by 7 bases and J by 5 bases; unmatched bases: 8. The CDR3 spans 14 residues. Germline CDR1 and CDR2: LNHDA and SQIVND (reference sequence). CDR3 amino acids: CASTGQGSGTEAFF. In DNA form, the CDR3 reads TGTGCCAGTACGGGACAGGGATCAGGTACTGAAGCTTTCTTT.

The chain employs TRBV28 and TRBJ1-2; D uncertain. The CDR3 consists of 12 residues. CDR1 MDHEN and CDR2 SYDVKM come from the germline V gene. The V and J ends lost 5 bases and 3 bases respectively, with 7 bases between them. CDR3: CASSLDYYGYTF. The CDR3 DNA sequence: TGTGCCAGCAGTCTCGACTACTATGGCTACACCTTC.

The chain links TRBV7-2 to TRBJ1-1, with D possibly being TRBD1 (6 bases). Germline CDR1 SGHTA, CDR2 FQGNSA. With 3 bases removed from V and 10 bases from J, the gap between germline ends came to 15 bases. This CDR3 spans 13 amino acids. The CDR3 region has the DNA TGTGCCAGCAGCTTGACTGACAGGTTGGGAGCTTTCTTT. Translating it yields CASSLTDRLGAFF.

The chain uses TRBV5-1 and TRBJ2-1; TRBD2 is a possible D gene (6 bases). With 4 bases removed from V and 7 bases from J, the gap between germline ends came to 15 bases. The germline CDR1 and CDR2 sequences are SGHRS and YFSETQ. The CDR3 runs to 14 residues. CDR3 in DNA: TGCGCCAGCAGCCCGGGGGTCGGGGCGAATGAGCAGTTCTTC. The encoded protein is CASSPGVGANEQFF.

The V call is TRBV7-9, the J call TRBJ1-1; no firm D call. Trimming took off 6 bases at V and 5 bases at J, with 25 bases between the two ends. There are 17 residues in the CDR3. From germline, CDR1 is SEHNR and CDR2 FQNEAQ (reference sequence). CDR3 nucleotides: TGTGCCAGCAGTTCCCCCGCCGGAAGCCCGCCGGGGACTGAAGCTTTCTTT. The encoded protein is CASSSPAGSPPGTEAFF.

CDR3 region: CASTVRREAGYTF. CDR3 sequence (DNA): TGTGCCAGCACCGTGCGTCGGGAGGCGGGCTACACCTTC. The chain joins TRBV12-3 or TRBV12-4 to TRBJ1-2; D is unclear. Trimming shortened V by 7 bases and J by 8 bases, and 17 bases separated the two germline ends. The CDR3 has 13 residues.

The chain is built from TRBV10-1 and TRBJ1-1; maybe TRBD1 (6 bases). Germline V CDR1 and CDR2: WNHNN, SYGVQD (reference sequence). The length of the CDR3 is 15 residues. V lost 3 bases, J lost 4 bases, and 15 bases lay in between. CDR3 DNA sequence: TGCGCCAGCAGTGACAATACAGGGATTGGCACTGAAGCTTTCTTT. The encoded protein is CASSDNTGIGTEAFF.

A single count supports this clone. The chain combines TRBV12-1 with TRBJ2-7; the D call TRBD1 from the table was never checked on the DNA. TRBV12-1 is flagged as a pseudogene. This CDR3 has 17 amino acids. CDR3: CARAKKCSGVRAYEQYF. The CDR3 bases are TGTGCCAGGGCGAAAAAATGCTCAGGGGTAAGAGCCTACGAGCAGTACTTC.

V is TRBV9 and J is TRBJ2-5; TRBD1 aligns across 8 bases. CDR1 and CDR2 (germline): SGDLS, YYNGEE. V trimming: 2 bases; J trimming: 5 bases; junction bases outside the gene matches: 5. The CDR3 is made up of 14 amino acids. The CDR3 DNA reads TGTGCCAGCAGCGTTTGGACAGGGAGCGAGACCCAGTACTTC. Its translation: CASSVWTGSETQYF.

The rearrangement joins TRBV10-3 to TRBJ1-1; D may be TRBD1 (6 bases). The CDR3 consists of 15 residues. V was trimmed by 7 bases and J by 7 bases, leaving 22 bases between them. Per germline, CDR1 ENHRY and CDR2 SYGVKD. The CDR3 nucleotides are TGTGCCATCAAAAAAGAGGCAGGGGAAGGTGTTGAAGCTTTCTTT. Translating gives CAIKKEAGEGVEAFF.

The chain employs TRBV18 and TRBJ2-2; 10 nucleotides align to TRBD1. CDR3 size: 14 residues. V was clipped by 10 bases and J by 4 bases; unmatched bases: 6. The germline V gene encodes CDR1 KGHSH and CDR2 LQKENI. CDR3 DNA sequence: TGTGCCACCGACAGGGGGCCCAGCACCGGGGAGCTGTTTTTT. The encoded protein is CATDRGPSTGELFF.

The gene calls are TRBV6-5 and TRBJ1-5, with D perhaps TRBD1 (5 bases). Germline CDR1 MNHEY, CDR2 SVGAGI. The V end was cut by 6 bases, the J end by 6 bases, with 12 bases between. This CDR3 has 13 residues. Here the CDR3 DNA reads TGTGCCAGCAGAGGGGAATTTCTTCAGCCCCAGCATTTT. It yields the protein CASRGEFLQPQHF.

The chain is built from TRBV28 and TRBJ2-1; D possibly corresponds to TRBD2 (6 bases). The CDR3 sequence is 12 residues long. Trimming removed 7 bases from V and 6 bases from J, with 10 bases in between. Germline CDR1 reads MDHEN; CDR2 reads SYDVKM. Here the CDR3 DNA reads TGTGCCAGCACCATTAGCGGCAATGAGCAGTTCTTC. Translation: CASTISGNEQFF.

The genes are TRBV10-2 and TRBJ2-3, with D possibly being TRBD2 (6 bases). Germline-derived CDR1 and CDR2 are WSHSY and SAAADI. The CDR3 runs to 14 residues. Trimming shortened V by 4 bases and J by 2 bases, and 10 bases separated the two germline ends. CDR3 protein: CASSVGGATDTQYF. Here the CDR3 DNA reads TGCGCCAGCAGTGTGGGGGGAGCCACAGATACGCAGTATTTT.

The chain recombines TRBV7-9 with TRBJ2-6; D is possibly TRBD2 (6 bases). The CDR3 has 16 residues. The germline V gene encodes CDR1 SEHNR and CDR2 FQNEAQ (reference sequence). V lost 5 bases and J 2 bases, leaving 13 bases between the germline ends. CDR3 sequence reads: CASSDGGATGANVLTF. The CDR3 region has the DNA TGTGCCAGCAGCGACGGAGGGGCCACTGGGGCCAACGTCCTGACTTTC.

The rearrangement links TRBV24-1 to TRBJ2-5; 10 positions match TRBD1. Germline CDR1 reads KGHDR; CDR2 reads SFDVKD. The CDR3 is 15 amino acids. The trim removed 6 bases at V and 5 bases at J, leaving 8 bases unmatched. CDR3 DNA sequence: TGTGCCACCAGTTCCCCGGACAGGGGGAGGGAGACCCAGTACTTC. This gives the protein CATSSPDRGRETQYF.

This chain connects TRBV7-6 to TRBJ2-3; 9 nucleotides agree with TRBD2. Germline V lookup: CDR1 SGHVS, CDR2 FNYEAQ. The CDR3 runs to 16 residues. V was pared by 5 bases and J by 2 bases, with 8 bases of the junction left unmatched. CDR3: CASSVQLAGFTDTQYF. CDR3 DNA: TGTGCCAGCAGCGTCCAGCTAGCGGGGTTCACAGATACGCAGTATTTT.

V is TRBV9 and J is TRBJ2-4, with 7 bases matching TRBD1. From germline, CDR1 is SGDLS and CDR2 YYNGEE. The CDR3 runs to 15 residues. With V trimmed by 3 bases and J by 7 bases, 10 bases remained unmatched. The CDR3: CASSGRQGGANIQYF. DNA of the CDR3: TGTGCCAGCAGCGGCCGACAGGGCGGCGCGAACATTCAGTACTTC.

This rearrangement joins TRBV9 to TRBJ2-1, with a tentative D call TRBD2 (6 bases). The CDR3 has 13 residues. Per germline, CDR1 SGDLS and CDR2 YYNGEE. V lost 4 bases and J lost 6, with 11 bases in between. In DNA, the CDR3 is TGTGCCAGCAGCTCCCTCGGGGGCAATGAGCAGTTCTTC. Translation: CASSSLGGNEQFF.

V and J are TRBV7-8 and TRBJ1-5; 7 bases match TRBD1. This CDR3 region has 15 residues. Per the germline V gene, CDR1 is SGHVS and CDR2 is FQNEAQ. V shed 5 bases and J 4 bases; nucleotides not matched to a gene: 8. The CDR3: CASSLPGQRNQPQHF. The CDR3 nucleotides read TGTGCCAGCAGCCTACCGGGACAGAGGAATCAGCCCCAGCATTTT. The full variable domain, rest sourced from reference TRBV7-8 and TRBJ1-5, is GAGVSQSPRYKVAKRGQDVALRCDPISGHVSLFWYQQALGQGPEFLTYFQNEAQLDKSGLPSDRFFAERPEGSVSTLKIQRTQQEDSAVYLCASSLPGQRNQPQHFGDGTRLSIL.

This chain's CDR3 is CASSYSLDRRNQPQHF. In nucleotides, the CDR3 is TGTGCCAGCAGTTACTCCCTGGACAGGCGAAATCAGCCCCAGCATTTT. The chain links TRBV6-5 to TRBJ1-5; 7 bases match TRBD1. The germline V gene encodes CDR1 MNHEY and CDR2 SVGAGI. The CDR3 covers 16 residues. V was pared by 0 bases and J by 4 bases, with 6 bases of the junction left unmatched.

The rearrangement links TRBV7-3 to TRBJ2-3, with TRBD1 as a possible D gene (6 bases). Trimming took off 5 bases at V and 0 bases at J, with 9 bases between the two ends. CDR1 is SGHTA, CDR2 FQGTGA, per germline. CDR3 length: 14 residues. The CDR3 DNA is TGTGCCAGCAGCCAGGGACACAGCACAGATACGCAGTATTTT. Translated, it gives CASSQGHSTDTQYF.

Details on this clone: No conserved phenylalanine or tryptophan ends this CDR3, so it is likely a read error. The limits of the CDR3 on the DNA are not certain, so only TCRdb's listed CDR3 is given. The V and J genes are TRBV6-1 and TRBJ2-3; the table's D call, TRBD2, has no DNA check behind it. CDR1 MNHNS and CDR2 SASEGT come from the germline V gene. Ends included, the CDR3 has 11 residues. The CDR3 loop is CASSEGGGSIA.

The V and J genes are TRBV5-6 and TRBJ1-5, with 7 nucleotides matching TRBD1. Germline V gives CDR1 SGHDT, CDR2 YYEEEE. The V segment lost 4 bases and the J segment 1 base; nucleotides outside the gene matches: 5. The length of the CDR3 is 15 residues. CDR3: CASSETGLSNQPQHF. In DNA form, the CDR3 reads TGTGCCAGCAGCGAGACAGGGCTGAGCAATCAGCCCCAGCATTTT. The full variable domain, in which reference TRBV5-6 and TRBJ1-5 provide the parts outside the CDR3, is DAGVTQSPTHLIKTRGQQVTLRCSPKSGHDTVSWYQQALGQGPQFIFQYYEEEERQRGNFPDRFSGHQFPNYSSELNVNALLLGDSALYLCASSETGLSNQPQHFGDGTRLSIL.

Here the CDR3 reads CASSLNRRETQYF. The DNA of the CDR3 is TGTGCCAGCAGCTTAAATCGGAGGGAGACCCAGTACTTC. V is TRBV7-3 and J is TRBJ2-5, with D possibly TRBD2 on 5 matching bases. The CDR3 loop spans 13 amino acids. Trimming shortened V by 1 base and J by 5 bases, and 8 bases separated the two germline ends. Germline V lookup: CDR1 SGHTA, CDR2 FQGTGA.

To note about this clone: This sample also contains other DNA sequences that code for the same CDR3. CDR3 in DNA: TGTGCCAGCTCAACCGGGACAGGGGGCGAGCAGTACTTC. It yields the protein CASSTGTGGEQYF. This chain joins TRBV18 and TRBJ2-7; TRBD1 agrees at 11 bases. Looked up from germline, CDR1 is KGHSH and CDR2 is LQKENI. The CDR3 is made up of 13 amino acids. The junction had 3 bases not matched to a gene; V was cut back by 5 bases and J by 6 bases.

The chain couples TRBV4-1 to TRBJ2-3; the D gene is possibly TRBD2 (6 bases). This CDR3 is 17 amino acids long. V lost 4 bases and J 2 bases, leaving 19 bases between the germline ends. Germline V gives CDR1 MGHRA, CDR2 YSYEKL. The CDR3 loop is CASSPRGGVFVTDTQYF. The CDR3 DNA reads as TGCGCCAGCAGCCCGCGGGGTGGGGTGTTTGTCACAGATACGCAGTATTTT.

This clone was seen a few times. This CDR3 reads CAWTRGGNTEAFF. The CDR3 DNA is TGTGCCTGGACTCGCGGAGGGAACACTGAAGCTTTCTTT. J is TRBJ1-1 and V is TRBV30; D unclear. The CDR3 sequence is 13 residues long. Germline V CDR1 and CDR2: GTSNPN, SVGIG (reference sequence). V was trimmed by 4 bases and J by 1 base, leaving 10 bases between them.